The 28 T cell receptor beta chains reported below all come from one sample, sequenced in a study of blood T cell repertoires in COVID-19. Generated by immunoSEQ multiplex PCR, the TCRdb table keeps only in-frame clones and is missing some. The sample includes 470,000 or so clones, approximately 85% of them seen just once. Sequenced: peripheral blood. The receptors were gathered from a human donor in a cohort sampled during active COVID-19.

This clone was seen only once. This sequence joins TRBV6-5 and TRBJ1-2; 9 positions agree with TRBD1. The CDR3 has 14 residues. Trimming cost V 6 bases and J 2 bases; bases outside gene matches: 4. CDR1 is MNHEY, CDR2 SVGAGI, per germline. Written as DNA, the CDR3 is TGTGCCAGCAGCCCGGGGACAGGGAACTATGGCTACACCTTC. It encodes CASSPGTGNYGYTF.

This rearrangement joins TRBV5-6 to TRBJ2-7; 10 bases line up with TRBD1. With 3 bases clipped from V and 2 bases from J, the junction kept 2 bases outside the gene matches. Germline values: CDR1 SGHDT, CDR2 YYEEEE. The CDR3 covers 14 residues. The CDR3 bases are TGTGCCAGCAGCTGGGGACAGGGGACCTACGAGCAGTACTTC. Translated, it gives CASSWGQGTYEQYF.

V usage is TRBV7-9 and J usage is TRBJ1-5; the D gene is possibly TRBD1 (5 bases). This CDR3 region has 13 residues. V was trimmed by 5 bases and J by 7 bases, leaving 12 bases between them. The germline V gene has CDR1 SEHNR and CDR2 FQNEAQ (reference sequence). CDR3 sequence: CASSPPGGQPQHF. The CDR3 DNA follows: TGTGCCAGCAGCCCCCCGGGGGGACAGCCCCAGCATTTT.

This CDR3 is CASSQDWGAINEKLFF. The CDR3 coding sequence is TGTGCCAGCAGCCAAGATTGGGGAGCAATTAATGAAAAACTGTTTTTT. The genes are TRBV3-1 (or the pseudogene TRBV3-2) and TRBJ1-4; D uncertain. Trimming removed 0 bases at V and 4 bases at J, with 12 bases between. Germline loops: CDR1 LGHDT, CDR2 YNNKEL (reference sequence). The CDR3 is made up of 16 amino acids.

The sample holds one count of this clone. The chain carries TRBV24-1 and TRBJ2-1; 9 nucleotides agree with TRBD1. The CDR3 sequence is 18 residues long. Germline CDR1 is KGHDR and CDR2 is SFDVKD. J was trimmed by 8 bases and V by 3 bases; bases with no gene match: 16. In DNA, the CDR3 is TGTGCCACCAGTGATCCGGGACAGGGAACGGGGACACACGATGAGCAGTTCTTC. Protein: CATSDPGQGTGTHDEQFF.

The chain combines TRBV9 with TRBJ2-6; D is perhaps TRBD1 (6 bases). This CDR3 has 19 amino acids. V dropped 4 bases and J dropped 2 bases, with 22 bases sitting between them. In germline, CDR1 is SGDLS, CDR2 YYNGEE. The CDR3 bases are TGTGCCAGCAGCCCCCAAGGTGGGACAAGGGGAGCTGGGGCCAACGTCCTGACTTTC. Translation: CASSPQGGTRGAGANVLTF.

The chain uses TRBV4-1 and TRBJ2-3; tentative D call: TRBD2 (6 bases). Germline V gene data show CDR1 as MGHRA and CDR2 as YSYEKL. The CDR3 consists of 15 residues. Between the trimmed V and J ends, which lost 3 bases and 4 bases, there was a span of 14 bases. CDR3 in amino acids: CASSQFDSGPDTQYF. DNA for the CDR3: TGCGCCAGCAGCCAGTTTGATAGCGGCCCAGATACGCAGTATTTT.

The chain is built from TRBV5-4 and TRBJ2-7; D is uncertain. There are 13 residues in the CDR3. The V gene lost 3 bases and the J gene lost 4 bases, with 11 bases spanning the gap. Germline-derived CDR1 and CDR2 are SGHNT and YYREEE (reference sequence). The CDR3, as DNA: TGTGCCAGCAGCTCCGAAAGAGATTACGAGCAGTACTTC. This translates into CASSSERDYEQYF. Full variable domain (missing parts from reference TRBV5-4 and TRBJ2-7): ETGVTQSPTHLIKTRGQQVTLRCSSQSGHNTVSWYQQALGQGPQFIFQYYREEENGRGNFPPRFSGLQFPNYSSELNVNALELDDSALYLCASSSERDYEQYFGPGTRLTVT.

J is TRBJ1-6 and V is TRBV5-1, with D perhaps matching TRBD1 (6 bases). Germline values: CDR1 SGHRS, CDR2 YFSETQ. Between the trimmed V and J ends, which lost 2 bases and 8 bases, there was a span of 14 bases. This CDR3 has 15 amino acids. The CDR3: CASSFTGLSDSPLHF. The CDR3 nucleotides are TGCGCCAGCAGCTTCACAGGGTTATCGGATTCACCCCTCCACTTT.

V is TRBV11-1 and J is TRBJ2-7; tentative D call: TRBD1 (6 bases). V dropped 8 bases and J dropped 3 bases, with 20 bases sitting between them. The length of the CDR3 is 15 residues. Germline V gene data show CDR1 as SGHAT and CDR2 as FQDESV (reference sequence). CDR3 in amino acids: CASRGGWTEVYEQYF. CDR3 in DNA: TGTGCCAGCCGAGGTGGTTGGACAGAAGTCTACGAGCAGTACTTC.

The chain combines TRBV5-1 with TRBJ1-1; D perhaps matches TRBD1 (6 bases). The CDR3 covers 16 residues. The germline V gene has CDR1 SGHRS and CDR2 YFSETQ. V was clipped by 4 bases and J by 7 bases, with 23 bases between them. The CDR3 loop reads CASSLHPQGREGEAFF. DNA for the CDR3: TGCGCCAGCAGCCTCCACCCCCAGGGGAGGGAAGGTGAAGCTTTCTTT. The complete variable domain, with remaining parts taken from reference TRBV5-1 and TRBJ1-1, reads KAGVTQTPRYLIKTRGQQVTLSCSPISGHRSVSWYQQTPGQGLQFLFEYFSETQRNKGNFPGRFSGRQFSNSRSEMNVSTLELGDSALYLCASSLHPQGREGEAFFGQGTRLTVV.

The count of this clone is one. This chain links TRBV6-6 with TRBJ2-7; maybe TRBD2 (5 bases). The CDR3 is 15 residues long. V lost 7 bases and J lost 2, with 18 bases in between. CDR1 is MNHNY, CDR2 SVGAGI, per germline (reference sequence). The CDR3 coding sequence is TGTGCCAGCACCCTCGACGGGGTCCAGACCTACGAGCAGTACTTC. It encodes CASTLDGVQTYEQYF.

This chain connects TRBV14 to TRBJ1-6, with 7 bases identical to TRBD1. V dropped 8 bases and J dropped 6; count of bases not matched to a gene: 10. This CDR3 comprises 15 residues. Germline values: CDR1 SGHDN, CDR2 FVKESK. CDR3 nucleotides: TGTGCCAGCTCTCCCGGGACAGCCTCTAATTCACCCCTCCACTTT. Its translation: CASSPGTASNSPLHF.

The chain is built from TRBV11-3 and TRBJ1-1; D gene uncertain. Germline CDR1 reads SGHNT; CDR2 reads YENEEA. The CDR3 runs to 14 residues. V was trimmed by 6 bases and J by 0 bases, leaving 11 bases between them. In DNA, the CDR3 is TGTGCCAGCAGACAACGACACCTGAACACTGAAGCTTTCTTT. Residues: CASRQRHLNTEAFF.

The chain joins TRBV11-1 to TRBJ1-1; D uncertain. CDR1 is SGHAT and CDR2 is FQDESV in the germline V gene (reference sequence). V was cut by 2 bases and J by 6 bases, with 10 bases left in between. The CDR3 spans 13 residues. The CDR3 coding sequence is TGTGCCAGCAGCTTATACATGGCGGCTGAAGCTTTCTTT. This sequence encodes CASSLYMAAEAFF.

The chain is built from TRBV9 and TRBJ1-1; 9 nucleotides line up with TRBD1. CDR1 is SGDLS and CDR2 is YYNGEE in the germline V gene. This CDR3 region has 12 residues. V shed 2 bases and J 7 bases; nucleotides not matched to a gene: 0. As DNA, the CDR3 is TGTGCCAGCAGCGTGGGACAGGGTGAAGCTTTCTTT. The encoded protein is CASSVGQGEAFF.

The J gene is TRBJ1-6, the V gene TRBV27, with 9 bases that match TRBD1. V shed 5 bases, J shed 3 bases, and the junction held 2 bases outside the gene matches. The CDR3 has 15 amino acids. Germline CDR1 MNHEY, CDR2 SMNVEV (reference sequence). CDR3: CASSRDRVYNSPLHF. In DNA, the CDR3 is TGTGCCAGCAGTCGGGACAGGGTCTATAATTCACCCCTCCACTTT.

V and J are TRBV28 and TRBJ2-6, with a possible D match to TRBD2 (6 bases). The length of the CDR3 is 16 residues. The germline gives CDR1 MDHEN, CDR2 SYDVKM. Trimming removed 3 bases at V and 1 base at J, with 10 bases between. The CDR3 nucleotides read TGTGCCAGCAGTTTCGGGGGTCCGTCTGGGGCCAACGTCCTGACTTTC. It yields the protein CASSFGGPSGANVLTF. The variable domain in full, with the rest retrieved from reference TRBV28 and TRBJ2-6, is DVKVTQSSRYLVKRTGEKVFLECVQDMDHENMFWYRQDPGLGLRLIYFSYDVKMKEKGDIPEGYSVSREKKERFSLILESASTNQTSMYLCASSFGGPSGANVLTFGAGSRLTVL.

The rearrangement uses TRBV6-5 and TRBJ1-1; a weak D match, TRBD1 (6 bases). Trimming cost V 6 bases and J 5 bases, with 13 bases left between them. Germline V lookup: CDR1 MNHEY, CDR2 SVGAGI. This CDR3 spans 13 amino acids. This chain's CDR3 is CASSPNRVTEAFF. The CDR3 bases are TGTGCCAGCAGCCCCAACAGGGTTACTGAAGCTTTCTTT.

This chain joins TRBV7-8 and TRBJ2-1, with 7 bases fitting TRBD1. CDR3 size: 15 residues. The germline V gene encodes CDR1 SGHVS and CDR2 FQNEAQ. Trimming cost V 4 bases and J 8 bases; bases outside gene matches: 11. The CDR3 loop is CASSSPQGESDEQFF. In DNA, the CDR3 is TGTGCCAGCAGCTCCCCCCAGGGGGAGTCCGATGAGCAGTTCTTC.

The count of this clone is one. This chain uses TRBV27 with TRBJ1-2; TRBD1 matches 9 bases. The CDR3 extends over 16 amino acids. The V and J ends lost 5 bases and 6 bases, in that order; junction bases with no gene match: 13. CDR1 is MNHEY, CDR2 SMNVEV, per germline (reference sequence). CDR3 protein: CASSANNPGTGNGYTF. Written as DNA, the CDR3 is TGTGCCAGCAGTGCCAACAACCCCGGGACAGGGAATGGCTACACCTTC.

The chain has TRBV28 and TRBJ1-2; 7 bases align to TRBD1. Germline V CDR1 and CDR2: MDHEN, SYDVKM. This CDR3 spans 15 amino acids. Trimming at V came to 8 bases and at J to 2 bases, leaving 11 bases not matched to a gene. CDR3 nucleotide sequence: TGTGCCAGCGGGGGACAGTCGGCACGCAACTATGGCTACACCTTC. It translates to CASGGQSARNYGYTF.

This chain's CDR3 is CASSAGTSTGELFF. CDR3 coding DNA: TGTGCCAGCAGCGCCGGGACTAGCACCGGGGAGCTGTTTTTT. The V and J genes are TRBV9 and TRBJ2-2, with 8 nucleotides matching TRBD2. This CDR3 comprises 14 residues. Germline V lookup: CDR1 SGDLS, CDR2 YYNGEE. With V trimmed by 3 bases and J by 4 bases, 2 bases remained unmatched. Drawing the rest from reference TRBV9 and TRBJ2-2, the complete variable domain is DSGVTQTPKHLITATGQRVTLRCSPRSGDLSVYWYQQSLDQGLQFLIQYYNGEERAKGNILERFSAQQFPDLHSELNLSSLELGDSALYFCASSAGTSTGELFFGEGSRLTVL.

The chain links TRBV10-2 to TRBJ1-2, with unresolved D. Per germline, CDR1 WSHSY and CDR2 SAAADI. Trimming took 3 bases from V and 5 from J, leaving 4 bases between them. CDR3 length equals 11 residues. The CDR3 nucleotides are TGCGCCAGCAGTGACGGGTATGGCTACACCTTC. It yields the protein CASSDGYGYTF.

The chain links TRBV6-6 to TRBJ2-1; 14 nucleotides match TRBD2. Unmatched junction bases numbered 3, after V lost 8 bases and J lost 9 bases. The CDR3 runs to 13 residues. Germline values: CDR1 MNHNY, CDR2 SVGAGI (reference sequence). CDR3 amino acids: CASGTSGRSEQFF. DNA for the CDR3: TGTGCCAGCGGGACTAGCGGGAGATCTGAGCAGTTCTTC.

V usage is TRBV6-4 and J usage is TRBJ2-7; 10 positions match TRBD2. The V and J ends lost 4 bases and 3 bases, in that order; junction bases with no gene match: 6. The CDR3 loop spans 15 amino acids. CDR1 and CDR2 (germline): MRHNA, SNTAGT. The CDR3: CASSAAPSGSYEQYF. CDR3 DNA: TGTGCCAGCAGTGCCGCCCCTAGCGGGAGCTACGAGCAGTACTTC.

The chain links TRBV2 to TRBJ1-4; the D gene is possibly TRBD1 (6 bases). The CDR3 extends over 14 amino acids. CDR1 SNHLY and CDR2 FYNNEI come from the germline V gene. Trimming removed 8 bases from V and 3 bases from J, with 13 bases in between. The CDR3 nucleotides read TGTGCCAGCGGGAAGACAGGAGCTAATGAAAAACTGTTTTTT. Amino acids: CASGKTGANEKLFF. The full variable domain, its missing parts supplied by reference TRBV2 and TRBJ1-4, is EPEVTQTPSHQVTQMGQEVILRCVPISNHLYFYWYRQILGQKVEFLVSFYNNEISEKSEIFDDQFSVERPDGSNFTLKIRSTKLEDSAMYFCASGKTGANEKLFFGSGTQLSVL.

The chain combines TRBV2 with TRBJ1-2; TRBD1 matches 8 bases. Germline values: CDR1 SNHLY, CDR2 FYNNEI. CDR3 length: 14 amino acids. V dropped 2 bases and J dropped 8; count of bases not matched to a gene: 7. The CDR3 nucleotides read TGTGCCAGCAGTGAAAGGCAGGGGGCGCGAGGCTACACCTTC. Translation gives CASSERQGARGYTF.